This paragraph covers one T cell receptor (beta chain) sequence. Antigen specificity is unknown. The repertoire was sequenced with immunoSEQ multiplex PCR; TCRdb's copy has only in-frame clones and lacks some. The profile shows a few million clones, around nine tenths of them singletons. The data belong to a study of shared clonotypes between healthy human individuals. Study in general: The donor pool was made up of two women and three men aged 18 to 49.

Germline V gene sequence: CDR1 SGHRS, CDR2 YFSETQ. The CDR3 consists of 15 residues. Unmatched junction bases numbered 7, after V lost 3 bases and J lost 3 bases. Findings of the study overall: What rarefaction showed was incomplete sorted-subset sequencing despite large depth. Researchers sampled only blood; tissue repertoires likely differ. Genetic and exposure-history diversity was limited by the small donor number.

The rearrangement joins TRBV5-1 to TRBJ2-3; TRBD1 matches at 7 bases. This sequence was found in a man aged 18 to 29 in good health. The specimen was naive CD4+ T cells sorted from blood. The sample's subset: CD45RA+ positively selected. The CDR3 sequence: CASSSTGTVTDTQYF. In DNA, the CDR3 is TGCGCCAGCAGCTCCACCGGGACAGTTACAGATACGCAGTATTTT.